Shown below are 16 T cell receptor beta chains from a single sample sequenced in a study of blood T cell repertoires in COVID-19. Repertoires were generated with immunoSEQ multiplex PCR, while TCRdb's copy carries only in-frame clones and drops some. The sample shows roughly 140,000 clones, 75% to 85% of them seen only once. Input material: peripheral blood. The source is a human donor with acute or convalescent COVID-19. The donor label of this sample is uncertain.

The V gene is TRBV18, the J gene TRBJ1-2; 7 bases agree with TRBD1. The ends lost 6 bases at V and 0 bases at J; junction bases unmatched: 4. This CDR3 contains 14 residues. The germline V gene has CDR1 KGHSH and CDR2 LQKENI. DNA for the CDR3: TGTGCCAGCTCCTCGGGACAGACTAACTATGGCTACACCTTC. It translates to CASSSGQTNYGYTF.

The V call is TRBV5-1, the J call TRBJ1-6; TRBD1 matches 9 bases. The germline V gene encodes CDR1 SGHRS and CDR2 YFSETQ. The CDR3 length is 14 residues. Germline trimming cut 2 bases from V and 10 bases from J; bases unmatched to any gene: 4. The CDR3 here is CASSLGTGQSPLHF. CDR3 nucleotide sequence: TGCGCCAGCAGCTTAGGGACAGGGCAATCACCCCTCCACTTT.

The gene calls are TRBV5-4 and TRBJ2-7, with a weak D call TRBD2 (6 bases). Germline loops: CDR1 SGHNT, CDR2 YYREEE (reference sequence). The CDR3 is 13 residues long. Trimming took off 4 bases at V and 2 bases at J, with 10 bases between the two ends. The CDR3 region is CASSPGGAYEQYV. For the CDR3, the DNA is TGTGCCAGCAGCCCGGGCGGGGCCTACGAGCAGTACGTC.

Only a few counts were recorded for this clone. For the CDR3, the DNA is TGTGCCAGCAGTGAAGGGGAGGAGGGCACAGATACGCAGTATTTT. This gives the protein CASSEGEEGTDTQYF. The chain couples TRBV2 to TRBJ2-3; the D gene is possibly TRBD2 (6 bases). CDR1 SNHLY and CDR2 FYNNEI come from the germline V gene. The CDR3 has 15 residues. V shed 1 base and J shed 1 base, with 9 bases lying between them.

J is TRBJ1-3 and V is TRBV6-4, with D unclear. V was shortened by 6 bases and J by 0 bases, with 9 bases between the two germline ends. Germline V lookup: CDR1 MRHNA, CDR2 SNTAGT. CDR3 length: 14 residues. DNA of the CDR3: TGTGCCAGCAGGTTTACACCCTCTGGAAACACCATATATTTT. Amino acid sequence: CASRFTPSGNTIYF.

The CDR3 region is CASSYALGYTF. For the CDR3, the DNA is TGTGCCAGCAGTTACGCACTTGGCTACACCTTC. The chain joins TRBV6-5 to TRBJ1-2; no definite D call. Trimming removed 2 bases from V and 7 bases from J, with 5 bases in between. In germline, CDR1 is MNHEY, CDR2 SVGAGI. The CDR3 totals 11 residues.

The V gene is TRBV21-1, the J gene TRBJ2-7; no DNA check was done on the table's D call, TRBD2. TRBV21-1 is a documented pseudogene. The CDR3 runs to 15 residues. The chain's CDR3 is CASNSRRAASYEQYV. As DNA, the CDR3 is TGTGCCAGCAACAGTAGGAGGGCCGCCTCCTACGAGCAGTACGTC.

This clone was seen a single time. This CDR3 is CASSLDRGLNEQFF. CDR3 nucleotide sequence: TGTGCCAGCAGCTTGGATAGGGGTCTCAATGAGCAGTTCTTC. This rearrangement joins TRBV5-4 to TRBJ2-1; D might be TRBD1 (5 bases). Germline V gene lookup returns CDR1 SGHNT and CDR2 YYREEE (reference sequence). CDR3 length: 14 amino acids. Trimming pared 0 bases from V and 6 bases from J, leaving 10 bases between.

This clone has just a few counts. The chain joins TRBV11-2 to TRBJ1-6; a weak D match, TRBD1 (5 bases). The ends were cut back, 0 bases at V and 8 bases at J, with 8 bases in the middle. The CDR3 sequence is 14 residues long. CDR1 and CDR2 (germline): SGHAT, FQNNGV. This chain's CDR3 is CASSLERGYSPLHF. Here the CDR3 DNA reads TGTGCCAGCAGCTTAGAAAGGGGATATTCACCCCTCCACTTT.

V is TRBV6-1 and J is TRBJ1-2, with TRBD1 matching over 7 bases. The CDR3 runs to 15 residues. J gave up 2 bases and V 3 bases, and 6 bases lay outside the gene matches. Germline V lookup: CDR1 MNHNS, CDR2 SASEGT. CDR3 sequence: CASSDGQAFNYGYTF. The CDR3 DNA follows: TGTGCCAGCAGTGACGGACAGGCCTTCAACTATGGCTACACCTTC.

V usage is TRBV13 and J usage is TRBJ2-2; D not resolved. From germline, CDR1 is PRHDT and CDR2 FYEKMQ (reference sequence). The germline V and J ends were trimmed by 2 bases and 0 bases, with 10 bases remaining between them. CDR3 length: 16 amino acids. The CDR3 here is CASSLSRLANTGELFF. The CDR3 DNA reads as TGTGCCAGCAGCTTATCGCGCCTGGCGAACACCGGGGAGCTGTTTTTT.

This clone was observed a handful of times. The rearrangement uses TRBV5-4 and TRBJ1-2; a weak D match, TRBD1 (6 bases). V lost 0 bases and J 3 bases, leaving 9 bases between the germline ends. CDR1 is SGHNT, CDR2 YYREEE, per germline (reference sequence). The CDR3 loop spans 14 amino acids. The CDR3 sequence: CASSLGGRDYGYTF. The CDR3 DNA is TGTGCCAGCAGCTTGGGGGGGCGAGACTATGGCTACACCTTC. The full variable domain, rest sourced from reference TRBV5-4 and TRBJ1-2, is ETGVTQSPTHLIKTRGQQVTLRCSSQSGHNTVSWYQQALGQGPQFIFQYYREEENGRGNFPPRFSGLQFPNYSSELNVNALELDDSALYLCASSLGGRDYGYTFGSGTRLTVV.

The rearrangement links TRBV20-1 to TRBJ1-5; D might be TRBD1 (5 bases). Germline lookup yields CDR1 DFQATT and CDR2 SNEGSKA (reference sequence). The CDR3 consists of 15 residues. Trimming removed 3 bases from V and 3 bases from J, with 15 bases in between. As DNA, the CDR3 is TGCAGTGCTAGTCCAGCGGGGGAATACAATCAGCCCCAGCATTTT. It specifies CSASPAGEYNQPQHF.

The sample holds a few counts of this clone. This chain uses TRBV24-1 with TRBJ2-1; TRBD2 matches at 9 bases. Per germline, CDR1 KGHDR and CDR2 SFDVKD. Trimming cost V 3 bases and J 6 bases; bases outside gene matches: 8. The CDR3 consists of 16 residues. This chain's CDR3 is CATSDSSGGPFNEQFF. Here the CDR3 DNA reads TGTGCCACCAGTGATAGTAGCGGGGGCCCTTTCAATGAGCAGTTCTTC.

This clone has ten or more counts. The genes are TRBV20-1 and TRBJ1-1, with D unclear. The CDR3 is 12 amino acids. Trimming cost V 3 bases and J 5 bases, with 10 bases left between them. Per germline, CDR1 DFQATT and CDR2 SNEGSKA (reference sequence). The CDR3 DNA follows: TGCAGTGCTAGTACCGGGTGGACTGAAGCTTTCTTT. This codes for CSASTGWTEAFF.

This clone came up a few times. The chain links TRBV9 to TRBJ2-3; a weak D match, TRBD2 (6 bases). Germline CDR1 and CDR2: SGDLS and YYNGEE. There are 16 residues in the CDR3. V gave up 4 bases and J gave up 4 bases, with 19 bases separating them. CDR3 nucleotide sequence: TGTGCCAGCAGCTGGGGGGTGGGGAACCTCGCAGATACGCAGTATTTT. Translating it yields CASSWGVGNLADTQYF.